The rows below give T cell receptor beta chains drawn from one sample of a study of T cells after posttransplantation cyclophosphamide. Generated by immunoSEQ multiplex PCR, the TCRdb table keeps only in-frame clones and is missing some. Of about 1,600 clones listed, 60% to 75% are singletons. Sequencing was performed on CD4+ T cells sorted from blood, taken after allogeneic stem cell transplant with posttransplant cyclophosphamide. These receptors originate from a female patient aged 60 to 70 who received an allogeneic stem cell transplant from a related donor and was CMV-positive. Some T cells may be provided by the graft donor. Both conserved end residues are part of each CDR3. D genes are given only for firm matches. Clone size is shown for a subset of rows, as once, few, many or a class of expanded clone.

TRBJ2-5 TRBV7-6 NA NA CASSLGGGAVRETQYF TGTGCCAGCAGCTTAGGGGGTGGGGCAGTCAGGGAGACCCAGTACTTC
TRBJ2-7 TRBV2 once NA CASSEGARNEQYF TGTGCCAGCAGTGAGGGGGCGAGGAACGAGCAGTACTTC
TRBJ1-4 TRBV7-9 NA NA CASRGRGEKLFF TGTGCCAGCAGGGGGCGCGGAGAAAAACTGTTTTTT
TRBJ1-3 TRBV6-5 NA NA CASSSTGSGNTIYF TGTGCCAGCAGTTCAACAGGATCTGGAAACACCATATATTTT
TRBJ2-5 TRBV2 NA TRBD2 CASIRLAGTETQYF TGTGCCAGCATCCGCCTAGCGGGGACAGAGACCCAGTACTTC
TRBJ2-6 TRBV19 NA NA CASRSSGANVLTF TGTGCCAGTAGGAGCTCTGGGGCCAACGTCCTGACTTTC
TRBJ1-6 TRBV2 NA TRBD1 CASRKHDRENSPLHF TGTGCCAGCAGGAAGCACGACAGGGAAAATTCACCCCTCCACTTT
TRBJ1-1 TRBV1 NA NA CTSSQVLKGHLNTEAFF TGCACCAGCAGCCAAGTTTTGAAAGGACACTTAAACACTGAAGCTTTCTTT
TRBJ2-7 TRBV29-1 NA NA CSARPSGDEQYF TGCAGCGCCAGACCGTCCGGGGACGAGCAGTACTTC
TRBJ1-5 TRBV28 NA TRBD1 CASRPTGTGNQPQHF TGTGCCAGCAGGCCGACAGGGACGGGCAATCAGCCCCAGCATTTT
TRBJ2-5 TRBV14 NA TRBD1 CASSHLGTGETQYF TGTGCCAGCAGCCATCTAGGGACAGGGGAGACCCAGTACTTC
TRBJ1-5 TRBV7-9 NA NA CASSFGGAGNQPQHF TGTGCCAGCAGCTTTGGGGGGGCAGGCAATCAGCCCCAGCATTTT
TRBJ2-6 TRBV28 NA NA CASSLAGIGANVLTF TGTGCCAGCAGTTTGGCGGGGATTGGGGCCAACGTCCTGACTTTC
TRBJ1-2 TRBV6-5 NA TRBD1 CASSGQGAAGYTF TGTGCCAGCAGCGGACAGGGGGCGGCTGGCTACACCTTC
TRBJ2-3 TRBV6-6 NA NA CASSYGSGSDTQYF TGTGCCAGCAGTTACGGCTCAGGTTCAGATACGCAGTATTTT
TRBJ1-1 TRBV18 NA NA CASSPRTGGRDTEAFF TGTGCCAGCTCACCGAGGACCGGAGGTCGGGACACTGAAGCTTTCTTT
TRBJ1-5 TRBV2 NA NA CASSATLGGYSNQPQHF TGTGCCAGCAGTGCGACGCTCGGAGGATATAGCAATCAGCCCCAGCATTTT
TRBJ2-7 TRBV20-1 NA NA CSAAGTLEQYF TGCAGTGCCGCGGGGACCCTCGAGCAGTACTTC
TRBJ2-5 TRBV18 NA NA CASSPVFGSQETQYF TGTGCCAGCTCACCCGTATTCGGGAGTCAAGAGACCCAGTACTTC
TRBJ2-7 TRBV7-8 NA NA CASSPGWESPYEQYF TGTGCCAGCAGCCCAGGATGGGAGAGCCCGTACGAGCAGTACTTC
TRBJ2-3 TRBV6-1 NA TRBD2 CASSDRGGREQYF TGTGCCAGCAGTGACCGAGGCGGGAGGGAGCAGTATTTT
TRBJ2-7 TRBV6-6 NA TRBD2 CASRGLAGAYEQYF TGTGCCAGCAGGGGACTAGCGGGGGCCTACGAGCAGTACTTC
TRBJ1-1 TRBV6-5 few TRBD1 CASSSTGPTGTEAFF TGTGCCAGCAGTTCGACAGGGCCCACGGGGACTGAAGCTTTCTTT
TRBJ1-5 TRBV9 NA TRBD1 CASSPNPGQGGNQPQHF TGTGCCAGCAGCCCCAATCCGGGACAGGGAGGCAATCAGCCCCAGCATTTT
TRBJ2-7 TRBV5-1 NA NA CASSLGQSVGEQYF TGCGCCAGCAGCTTGGGACAGTCGGTGGGCGAGCAGTACTTC
TRBJ1-5 TRBV30 once TRBD1 CAWNTGGNQPQHF TGTGCCTGGAATACAGGGGGCAATCAGCCCCAGCATTTT
TRBJ2-5 TRBV5-1 NA NA CASSPSGNQETQYF TGCGCCAGCAGCCCCAGCGGCAACCAAGAGACCCAGTACTTC
TRBJ1-2 TRBV4-1 NA NA CASSQGPLRTAGYTF TGCGCCAGCAGCCAAGGTCCTTTGCGGACAGCTGGCTACACCTTC